This TCR beta chain was documented in a study of control samples from healthy donors and cancer patients. Clones were sequenced by immunoSEQ multiplex PCR, and TCRdb holds only the in-frame ones, with some missing. The sample has approximately 140,000 clones; 75% to 90% are singletons. Sequencing was performed on blood. The TCR comes from a woman in her 30s in good health.

The DNA for the CDR3 is TGTGCCAGTCAGGGGTTACCTAATGAAAAACTGTTTTTT. This sequence encodes CASQGLPNEKLFF. This chain uses TRBV19 with TRBJ1-4; D may be TRBD1 (6 bases). Germline-derived CDR1 and CDR2 are LNHDA and SQIVND (reference sequence). The CDR3 totals 13 residues. Trimming cost V 8 bases and J 3 bases, with 10 bases left between them. The complete variable domain, with remaining parts taken from reference TRBV19 and TRBJ1-4, reads DGGITQSPKYLFRKEGQNVTLSCEQNLNHDAMYWYRQDPGQGLRLIYYSQIVNDFQKGDIAEGYSVSREKKESFPLTVTSAQKNPTAFYLCASQGLPNEKLFFGSGTQLSVL.